The 26 T cell receptor beta chains presented below share a single source sample, sequenced in a study of shared clonotypes between healthy human individuals (dated by TCRdb to 2018 to 2021). The protocol used for the library was the immunoSEQ multiplex PCR assay. Sourced from immuneACCESS, this table was stored by TCRdb with only in-frame sequences that have V and J called. A share of the clones is absent; for the studies checked, an unresolved V gene accounts for under half, and the remainder has no known explanation. The sample table lists about 610,000 clones, about 96% of them with a count of one. The ten largest clones represent about 0.057% of the sample. Sequenced sample: naive CD4+ T cells sorted from blood. The label giving this sample's cell subset or site can be read as: CD45RA+ positively selected. The receptors come from a woman aged 30 to 39 in good health.

The rearrangement uses TRBV23-1 and TRBJ2-7; 8 bases fit TRBD1. Being an ORF, TRBV23-1 has a function that is uncertain. The CDR3 consists of 17 residues. J gave up 2 bases and V 1 base, and 10 bases lay outside the gene matches. The CDR3 bases are TGCGCCAGCAGTCAATTCAGCGACAGGGGCGAGCCCTACGAGCAGTACTTC. Protein sequence: CASSQFSDRGEPYEQYF.

As DNA, the CDR3 is TGTGCCAGCAGTGTTGGGGAGCCGCAGGGTGTCGAGCAGTACTTC. Amino acid sequence: CASSVGEPQGVEQYF. This chain uses TRBV2 with TRBJ2-7, with D perhaps matching TRBD1 or TRBD2 (5 bases each). From germline, CDR1 is SNHLY and CDR2 FYNNEI. The CDR3 sequence is 15 residues long. Trimming removed 4 bases from V and 6 bases from J, with 19 bases in between.

The J gene is TRBJ2-5, the V gene TRBV6-5; D gene uncertain. The CDR3 totals 15 residues. Germline loops: CDR1 MNHEY, CDR2 SVGAGI. The germline V and J ends were trimmed by 0 bases and 2 bases, with 10 bases remaining between them. CDR3 region: CASSYSVWDQETQYF. DNA of the CDR3: TGTGCCAGCAGTTACTCGGTGTGGGATCAAGAGACCCAGTACTTC.

The V and J genes are TRBV5-1 and TRBJ2-7, with TRBD2 matching over 7 bases. The CDR3 has 13 amino acids. The V and J ends lost 3 bases and 4 bases, in that order; junction bases with no gene match: 4. The germline gives CDR1 SGHRS, CDR2 YFSETQ. As DNA, the CDR3 is TGCGCCAGCAGCTCGGGGAGGGATTACGAGCAGTACTTC. Amino acids: CASSSGRDYEQYF.

The V and J genes are TRBV4-1 and TRBJ2-5, with D possibly TRBD2 on 6 matching bases. The CDR3 runs 13 residues. Trimming pared 3 bases from V and 2 bases from J, leaving 7 bases between. Germline CDR1 MGHRA, CDR2 YSYEKL. The DNA for the CDR3 is TGCGCCAGCAGCCAGGGACTGCAAGAGACCCAGTACTTC. Amino acids: CASSQGLQETQYF.

The chain links TRBV2 to TRBJ2-2; TRBD2 might be the D (5 bases). This CDR3 spans 14 amino acids. Germline loops: CDR1 SNHLY, CDR2 FYNNEI. Trimming pared 6 bases from V and 2 bases from J, leaving 10 bases between. Here the CDR3 DNA reads TGTGCCAGCAGCACCGGGATAAACACCGGGGAGCTGTTTTTT. Translation gives CASSTGINTGELFF.

CDR3 amino acids: CASSLYRGHNTGELFF. CDR3 bases: TGTGCCAGCAGCCTATACCGGGGCCACAACACCGGGGAGCTGTTTTTT. The chain has TRBV7-9 and TRBJ2-2, with D possibly being TRBD1 or TRBD2 (5 bases each). V lost 5 bases and J lost 2, with 15 bases in between. The CDR3 totals 16 residues. Germline-derived CDR1 and CDR2 are SEHNR and FQNEAQ (reference sequence). Combining the CDR3 with reference TRBV7-9 and TRBJ2-2 gives the whole variable domain DTGVSQNPRHKITKRGQNVTFRCDPISEHNRLYWYRQTLGQGPEFLTYFQNEAQLEKSRLLSDRFSAERPKGSFSTLEIQRTEQGDSAMYLCASSLYRGHNTGELFFGEGSRLTVL.

The V and J genes are TRBV28 and TRBJ2-7; D not resolved. Germline V CDR1 and CDR2: MDHEN, SYDVKM. This CDR3 is 15 amino acids long. V was cut by 6 bases and J by 2 bases, with 17 bases left in between. DNA for the CDR3: TGTGCCAGCAGCCATATGGCTGGGTGGACCTACGAGCAGTACTTC. This sequence encodes CASSHMAGWTYEQYF.

The chain has TRBV19 and TRBJ1-4; D is unclear. Trimming left V 8 bases short and J 8 bases short, with 12 bases between. CDR1 is LNHDA, CDR2 SQIVND, per germline (reference sequence). This CDR3 has 12 residues. The CDR3 is CASSDLREKLFF. The CDR3 DNA follows: TGTGCCAGTTCCGACCTCAGGGAAAAACTGTTTTTT.

The V call is TRBV5-1, the J call TRBJ1-1; D may be TRBD1 (5 bases). The germline V gene has CDR1 SGHRS and CDR2 YFSETQ. The CDR3 runs 13 residues. V lost 6 bases, J lost 0 bases, and 9 bases lay in between. The CDR3: CASTLDMNTEAFF. CDR3 nucleotide sequence: TGCGCCAGCACCCTGGACATGAACACTGAAGCTTTCTTT.

The chain links TRBV5-8 to TRBJ1-6; D is ambiguous. V lost 3 bases to trimming and J lost 7 bases, with 11 bases between them. The CDR3 extends over 14 amino acids. The germline V gene encodes CDR1 SGHTS and CDR2 YDEGEE. For the CDR3, the DNA is TGTGCCAGCAGCTCAACCCGGGGAAATTCACCCCTCCACTTT. This encodes CASSSTRGNSPLHF.

The chain combines TRBV5-4 with TRBJ2-6, with D hard to call. Germline V gene lookup returns CDR1 SGHNT and CDR2 YYREEE (reference sequence). The CDR3 is 15 residues long. The germline V and J ends were trimmed by 0 bases and 0 bases, with 4 bases remaining between them. The CDR3 coding sequence is TGTGCCAGCAGCTTGGAGGGCTCTGGGGCCAACGTCCTGACTTTC. Protein: CASSLEGSGANVLTF.

V and J are TRBV4-1 and TRBJ1-4; tentatively, D is TRBD1 (6 bases). Trimming shortened V by 4 bases and J by 7 bases, and 13 bases separated the two germline ends. CDR1 and CDR2 (germline): MGHRA, YSYEKL. The CDR3 sequence is 14 residues long. For the CDR3, the DNA is TGCGCCAGCAGCCCTCAGGGGAAAAGTGAAAAACTGTTTTTT. As protein: CASSPQGKSEKLFF.

The chain carries TRBV28 and TRBJ1-6; a weak D match, TRBD1 (5 bases). Germline CDR1 and CDR2: MDHEN and SYDVKM. This CDR3 is built from 15 residues. With 3 bases removed from V and 7 bases from J, the gap between germline ends came to 13 bases. In nucleotides, the CDR3 is TGTGCCAGCAGTTTCCCGCAGGGATTAAATTCACCCCTCCACTTT. Its protein product is CASSFPQGLNSPLHF.

This clone was seen once. This chain connects TRBV28 to TRBJ2-1; 12 bases agree with TRBD2. This CDR3 comprises 20 residues. V was clipped by 7 bases and J by 5 bases; unmatched bases: 21. The V gene's germline CDR1 is MDHEN and CDR2 SYDVKM. The CDR3 loop reads CASKSFRGSSGRALDNEQFF. In DNA, the CDR3 is TGTGCCAGCAAAAGTTTCCGAGGCTCTAGCGGGAGGGCTTTGGACAATGAGCAGTTCTTC.

The V and J genes are TRBV19 and TRBJ1-1; the match to TRBD1 covers 9 bases. CDR1 and CDR2 (germline): LNHDA, SQIVND (reference sequence). V was pared by 4 bases and J by 1 base, with 4 bases of the junction left unmatched. CDR3 length equals 15 residues. The CDR3 DNA reads as TGTGCCAGTAGTAAGACGACAGGGGGGAACACTGAAGCTTTCTTT. It yields the protein CASSKTTGGNTEAFF.

The V gene is TRBV7-3, the J gene TRBJ2-7; 10 nucleotides match TRBD2. The CDR3 consists of 14 residues. Germline CDR1 and CDR2: SGHTA and FQGTGA. J gave up 6 bases and V 5 bases, and 7 bases lay outside the gene matches. The CDR3 DNA reads TGTGCCAGCAGCCTCTTAGCGGGAGGAGGCGAGCAGTACTTC. It is translated as CASSLLAGGGEQYF. Full variable domain (remainder filled in from reference TRBV7-3 and TRBJ2-7): GAGVSQTPSNKVTEKGKYVELRCDPISGHTALYWYRQSLGQGPEFLIYFQGTGAADDSGLPNDRFFAVRPEGSVSTLKIQRTERGDSAVYLCASSLLAGGGEQYFGPGTRLTVT.

The gene calls are TRBV5-1 and TRBJ2-2; 8 nucleotides line up with TRBD2. CDR3 length equals 15 residues. Germline V gene data show CDR1 as SGHRS and CDR2 as YFSETQ. V gave up 4 bases and J gave up 3 bases; unmatched junction bases: 5. The CDR3 spells CASSQGLAHTGELFF. The CDR3 DNA sequence: TGCGCCAGCAGCCAAGGACTAGCACACACCGGGGAGCTGTTTTTT.

The chain uses TRBV7-9 and TRBJ1-1; TRBD1 agrees at 8 bases. Germline CDR1 SEHNR, CDR2 FQNEAQ (reference sequence). The junction had 9 bases not matched to a gene; V was cut back by 5 bases and J by 1 base. CDR3 length: 16 amino acids. The CDR3 here is CASSTSYRGRNTEAFF. The CDR3 DNA sequence: TGTGCCAGCAGCACCTCATACAGGGGGAGGAACACTGAAGCTTTCTTT. Using reference TRBV7-9 and TRBJ1-1 for the parts outside the CDR3, the full variable domain is DTGVSQNPRHKITKRGQNVTFRCDPISEHNRLYWYRQTLGQGPEFLTYFQNEAQLEKSRLLSDRFSAERPKGSFSTLEIQRTEQGDSAMYLCASSTSYRGRNTEAFFGQGTRLTVV.

About this clone itself: Other nucleotide sequences from this sample produce the same CDR3. This rearrangement joins TRBV28 to TRBJ2-3; D not certain. The CDR3 loop spans 12 amino acids. Trimming left V 6 bases short and J 2 bases short, with 6 bases between. CDR1 MDHEN and CDR2 SYDVKM come from the germline V gene. The CDR3 DNA is TGTGCCAGCAGCCTTCTCACAGATACGCAGTATTTT. Protein product: CASSLLTDTQYF. The full variable domain, completed using reference TRBV28 and TRBJ2-3, is DVKVTQSSRYLVKRTGEKVFLECVQDMDHENMFWYRQDPGLGLRLIYFSYDVKMKEKGDIPEGYSVSREKKERFSLILESASTNQTSMYLCASSLLTDTQYFGPGTRLTVL.

This clone was detected once. The V gene is TRBV4-1, the J gene TRBJ1-3; D is ambiguous. Germline V gives CDR1 MGHRA, CDR2 YSYEKL. The length of the CDR3 is 16 residues. Trimming took 4 bases from V and 0 from J, leaving 13 bases between them. CDR3 region: CASSPAGINSGNTIYF. DNA of the CDR3: TGCGCCAGCAGCCCGGCCGGGATAAACTCTGGAAACACCATATATTTT.

The chain is built from TRBV5-4 and TRBJ1-2, with a weak D call TRBD1 (5 bases). This CDR3 has 15 amino acids. Germline values: CDR1 SGHNT, CDR2 YYREEE (reference sequence). V lost 3 bases and J lost 2, with 14 bases in between. CDR3 DNA sequence: TGTGCCAGCAGCTCCCCGGGACCGCAGAACTATGGCTACACCTTC. Amino acids: CASSSPGPQNYGYTF.

This chain joins TRBV9 and TRBJ2-7, with TRBD1 matching 11 bases. The V gene's germline CDR1 is SGDLS and CDR2 YYNGEE. V lost 5 bases, J lost 5 bases, and 9 bases stayed unmatched. The CDR3 contains 15 residues. CDR3 nucleotides: TGTGCCAGCAGTCCTGCCGGGACAGGGGGGAACGAGCAGTACTTC. This sequence encodes CASSPAGTGGNEQYF.

V gene TRBV2 combines with J gene TRBJ2-1; 8 bases agree with TRBD2. The CDR3 is 15 residues long. The V and J ends lost 6 bases and 7 bases, in that order; junction bases with no gene match: 11. Germline loops: CDR1 SNHLY, CDR2 FYNNEI. Written as DNA, the CDR3 is TGTGCCAGCAGACCGACTAGCGTGAGGGGGAATGAGCAGTTCTTC. This encodes CASRPTSVRGNEQFF.

The chain couples TRBV5-4 to TRBJ2-2; a possible D gene is TRBD1 (5 bases). V shed 4 bases and J shed 1 base, with 11 bases lying between them. Germline V gene lookup returns CDR1 SGHNT and CDR2 YYREEE (reference sequence). This CDR3 has 15 amino acids. CDR3 region: CASSQGRGNTGELFF. CDR3 sequence (DNA): TGTGCCAGCAGCCAGGGAAGGGGGAACACCGGGGAGCTGTTTTTT.

The chain combines TRBV28 with TRBJ2-7; D possibly corresponds to TRBD2 (6 bases). V lost 2 bases, J lost 2 bases, and 13 bases lay in between. CDR1 is MDHEN, CDR2 SYDVKM, per germline. This CDR3 is built from 15 residues. The CDR3 bases are TGTGCCAGCAGTTTACAAGCGGGTATCGCCTACGAGCAGTACTTC. Protein sequence: CASSLQAGIAYEQYF.